The 11 T cell receptor beta chains given below trace back to one sample, sequenced in a study of blood T cell repertoires in COVID-19. Using immunoSEQ multiplex PCR, the repertoire was profiled, and TCRdb retains in-frame clones only, with some absent. The profile shows over 110,000 clones, 80% to 85% of them singletons. The source material was PBMCs or T cells enriched from blood (not recorded which). The receptor set was obtained from a middle-aged man with acute COVID-19.

This sequence joins TRBV18 and TRBJ2-1, with 12 bases fitting TRBD2. CDR1 KGHSH and CDR2 LQKENI come from the germline V gene. Germline trimming cut 0 bases from V and 6 bases from J; bases unmatched to any gene: 18. The CDR3 spans 21 residues. CDR3 region: CASSPPTFFGLAGGCRNEQFF. CDR3 nucleotide sequence: TGTGCCAGCTCACCACCTACCTTCTTCGGCCTAGCGGGAGGGTGTCGCAATGAGCAGTTCTTC.

J is TRBJ2-5 and V is TRBV18, with a weak D call TRBD2 (5 bases). The CDR3 is 14 residues long. CDR1 KGHSH and CDR2 LQKENI come from the germline V gene. V was pared by 2 bases and J by 4 bases, with 11 bases between. DNA of the CDR3: TGTGCCAGCTCACCAAATCGGGGAACAGAGACCCAGTACTTC. Translated, it gives CASSPNRGTETQYF. Filled out from reference TRBV18 and TRBJ2-5, the complete variable domain reads NAGVMQNPRHLVRRRGQEARLRCSPMKGHSHVYWYRQLPEEGLKFMVYLQKENIIDESGMPKERFSAEFPKEGPSILRIQQVVRGDSAAYFCASSPNRGTETQYFGPGTRLLVL.

This chain uses TRBV7-2 with TRBJ2-1, with TRBD2 as a possible D gene (6 bases). Germline V gives CDR1 SGHTA, CDR2 FQGNSA. The CDR3 consists of 15 residues. The V and J ends lost 5 bases and 7 bases respectively, with 18 bases between them. The CDR3 protein is CASSPQRTTQNEQFF. CDR3 sequence (DNA): TGTGCCAGCAGCCCCCAGCGGACTACTCAGAATGAGCAGTTCTTC.

The rearrangement uses TRBV27 and TRBJ1-1; 9 nucleotides line up with TRBD1. The CDR3 is 14 residues long. J was trimmed by 3 bases and V by 3 bases; bases with no gene match: 2. Germline CDR1 is MNHEY and CDR2 is SMNVEV (reference sequence). The CDR3 region has the DNA TGTGCCAGCAGTTTGACAGGGGGGGACACTGAAGCTTTCTTT. Its translation is CASSLTGGDTEAFF.

This clone has a handful of counts. The chain carries TRBV28 and TRBJ1-2; weak D call: TRBD1 (5 bases). Germline loops: CDR1 MDHEN, CDR2 SYDVKM. V gave up 8 bases and J gave up 4 bases, with 17 bases separating them. The CDR3 consists of 14 residues. DNA of the CDR3: TGTGCCAGCGGCACGGGACTTTGGGGCTATGGCTACACCTTC. It translates to CASGTGLWGYGYTF.

In its sample, this clone was seen a few times. The chain couples TRBV15 to TRBJ2-3; 8 bases match TRBD1. From germline, CDR1 is LNHNV and CDR2 YYDKDF (reference sequence). V lost 3 bases, J lost 2 bases, and 4 bases stayed unmatched. This CDR3 has 15 amino acids. CDR3 nucleotides: TGTGCCACCAGCAGGGACAGGGCGGTCACAGATACGCAGTATTTT. Its protein is CATSRDRAVTDTQYF.

The chain couples TRBV9 to TRBJ2-5; TRBD2 agrees at 12 bases. This CDR3 has 14 residues. Per germline, CDR1 SGDLS and CDR2 YYNGEE. Losses at the gene ends were 3 bases for V and 4 bases for J; bases not matched to a gene: 1. The CDR3 protein is CASSGGLAGETQYF. Here the CDR3 DNA reads TGTGCCAGCAGCGGGGGACTAGCGGGAGAGACCCAGTACTTC. Looking up the rest from reference TRBV9 and TRBJ2-5 gives the full variable domain: DSGVTQTPKHLITATGQRVTLRCSPRSGDLSVYWYQQSLDQGLQFLIQYYNGEERAKGNILERFSAQQFPDLHSELNLSSLELGDSALYFCASSGGLAGETQYFGPGTRLLVL.

This clone was picked up a small number of times. The V call is TRBV19, the J call TRBJ2-7; 10 bases fit TRBD1. The V gene end was trimmed by 5 bases and the J gene end by 3 bases; junction bases not matched to a gene: 4. The CDR3 extends over 14 amino acids. Germline V gene sequence: CDR1 LNHDA, CDR2 SQIVND (reference sequence). The CDR3 reads CASSFRDRGYEQYF. CDR3 DNA sequence: TGTGCCAGTAGTTTCCGGGACAGGGGCTACGAGCAGTACTTC.

The chain is built from TRBV27 and TRBJ2-1; 12 bases align to TRBD1. The CDR3 is 19 residues long. Trimming at V came to 5 bases and at J to 1 base, leaving 12 bases not matched to a gene. The germline V gene has CDR1 MNHEY and CDR2 SMNVEV (reference sequence). CDR3 coding DNA: TGTGCCAGCAGTATGGGGACAGGGGGCGCCGGGGGGTCCTACAATGAGCAGTTCTTC. It is translated as CASSMGTGGAGGSYNEQFF.

The chain couples TRBV7-9 to TRBJ2-2; tentatively, D is TRBD2 (6 bases). The V end was cut by 0 bases, the J end by 0 bases, with 8 bases between. The germline V gene encodes CDR1 SEHNR and CDR2 FQNEAQ (reference sequence). The CDR3 has 16 amino acids. CDR3 sequence (DNA): TGTGCCAGCAGCTTAGCCCCGGGGGCGAACACCGGGGAGCTGTTTTTT. It specifies CASSLAPGANTGELFF.

The DNA for the CDR3 is TGTGCCAGTAGTCCCCAAGCGGGAGCCCCCTACGAGCAGTACTTC. Amino acids: CASSPQAGAPYEQYF. V and J are TRBV19 and TRBJ2-7; TRBD2 agrees at 8 bases. Germline loops: CDR1 LNHDA, CDR2 SQIVND (reference sequence). CDR3 length: 15 residues. With V trimmed by 5 bases and J by 2 bases, 8 bases remained unmatched.